This T cell receptor beta chain was captured in a study of blood T cell repertoires in COVID-19. In the study overall: T cells, B-cell-depleted T cells, or PBMCs supplied cDNA or gDNA.

The CDR3 is 15 residues long. J gave up 6 bases and V 6 bases, and 8 bases lay outside the gene matches. Germline V gene data show CDR1 as LNHDA and CDR2 as SQIVND (reference sequence). TCRdb's copy holds only in-frame clones and misses some; the assay was immunoSEQ multiplex PCR. The sample carries about 370,000 clones, around 90% recorded once. The receptor comes from a woman aged 25-40 years with COVID-19, enrolled during active disease. Sequencing was done on a sample of peripheral blood. The chain recombines TRBV19 with TRBJ2-2; 9 nucleotides match TRBD2. CDR3 loop: CASSRSGRGAGELFF. CDR3 DNA: TGTGCCAGTAGCCGTAGCGGGAGAGGGGCCGGGGAGCTGTTTTTT.